Shown below are 30 T cell receptor beta chains from a single sample sequenced in a study of shared clonotypes between healthy human individuals. Libraries were prepared by immunoSEQ multiplex PCR; TCRdb keeps only in-frame clonotypes and omits some of them. The sample shows some 240,000 clones, about 65% of them seen only once. The sequencing input was memory CD4+ T cells sorted from blood. Specified subset: CD45RA-negative fraction. The origin of the receptors is a young man in good health.

This chain uses TRBV6-5 with TRBJ1-5; perhaps TRBD1 as D (5 bases). Germline CDR1 reads MNHEY; CDR2 reads SVGAGI. Trimming removed 7 bases at V and 9 bases at J, with 10 bases between. The CDR3 covers 11 residues. The CDR3 loop is CASKGAGPQHF. The CDR3 nucleotides are TGTGCCAGCAAAGGGGCTGGGCCCCAGCATTTT.

The sample holds a few counts of this clone. The chain is built from TRBV7-3 and TRBJ1-1; D is uncertain. Trimming removed 4 bases from V and 0 bases from J, with 12 bases in between. Germline CDR1 SGHTA, CDR2 FQGTGA. The CDR3 has 15 amino acids. The CDR3, as DNA: TGTGCCAGCAGCTCGGACGGATCCCTGAACACTGAAGCTTTCTTT. Encoded protein: CASSSDGSLNTEAFF.

The chain employs TRBV5-4 and TRBJ2-1; 9 bases match TRBD1. Per the germline V gene, CDR1 is SGHNT and CDR2 is YYREEE (reference sequence). This CDR3 comprises 18 residues. Unmatched junction bases numbered 20, after V lost 4 bases and J lost 9 bases. Here the CDR3 reads CASSGNRGQVGVTSEQFF. DNA of the CDR3: TGTGCCAGCAGCGGAAACAGGGGGCAGGTGGGAGTAACAAGTGAGCAGTTCTTC.

This sequence joins TRBV28 and TRBJ2-5; TRBD2 matches at 8 bases. Trimming removed 3 bases from V and 5 bases from J; junction bases left unmatched: 14. CDR3 length: 17 residues. Germline V gene sequence: CDR1 MDHEN, CDR2 SYDVKM. CDR3 nucleotide sequence: TGTGCCAGCAGTTTTTTTGGGCGAGGGACTAGGCGGGAGACCCAGTACTTC. This sequence encodes CASSFFGRGTRRETQYF.

Many counts were recorded for this clone. The J gene is TRBJ2-2, the V gene TRBV27; D might be TRBD1 (5 bases). The germline V gene has CDR1 MNHEY and CDR2 SMNVEV (reference sequence). The ends were cut back, 3 bases at V and 5 bases at J, with 13 bases in the middle. The CDR3 runs to 15 residues. CDR3 coding DNA: TGTGCCAGCAGTTTTGACATCCGGACAACCGGGGAGCTGTTTTTT. Translated, it gives CASSFDIRTTGELFF.

The rearrangement joins TRBV5-6 to TRBJ2-1, with 7 nucleotides matching TRBD2. The CDR3 has 15 residues. Germline CDR1 SGHDT, CDR2 YYEEEE. With V trimmed by 4 bases and J by 8 bases, 12 bases remained unmatched. The CDR3 is CASSPPRTRYYEQFF. The CDR3 coding sequence is TGTGCCAGCAGCCCGCCTCGGACTAGATATTATGAGCAGTTCTTC.

This rearrangement joins TRBV5-6 to TRBJ2-2; 9 positions agree with TRBD1. Germline V gene lookup returns CDR1 SGHDT and CDR2 YYEEEE. The CDR3 extends over 18 amino acids. The trim removed 5 bases at V and 2 bases at J, leaving 13 bases unmatched. In nucleotides, the CDR3 is TGTGCCAGCAGTCAATGGACAGGGGAAGCCGGTAACACCGGGGAGCTGTTTTTT. Its translation is CASSQWTGEAGNTGELFF.

The table lists this clone with many counts. The chain joins TRBV19 to TRBJ2-3, with a tentative D call TRBD2 (6 bases). Germline V lookup: CDR1 LNHDA, CDR2 SQIVND (reference sequence). V dropped 5 bases and J dropped 4 bases, with 16 bases sitting between them. The CDR3 is 15 residues long. CDR3: CASSWGLQTADTQYF. DNA of the CDR3: TGTGCCAGTAGTTGGGGACTCCAGACGGCAGATACGCAGTATTTT.

In its sample, this clone was seen a few times. This chain links TRBV14 with TRBJ1-2; TRBD1 might be the D (5 bases). The CDR3 contains 13 residues. Trimming took 1 base from V and 7 from J, leaving 10 bases between them. Germline V CDR1 and CDR2: SGHDN, FVKESK. The CDR3 bases are TGTGCCAGCAGCCAAGCTCAGGGCCTTGGCTACACCTTC. This gives the protein CASSQAQGLGYTF.

This chain joins TRBV5-6 and TRBJ1-5; 10 nucleotides match TRBD1. The CDR3 spans 18 residues. The V and J ends lost 0 bases and 0 bases, in that order; junction bases with no gene match: 6. The germline V gene encodes CDR1 SGHDT and CDR2 YYEEEE. DNA of the CDR3: TGTGCCAGCAGCTTGGGGAGGGACAGGGGTTATAGCAATCAGCCCCAGCATTTT. Residues: CASSLGRDRGYSNQPQHF. Full variable domain (missing parts from reference TRBV5-6 and TRBJ1-5): DAGVTQSPTHLIKTRGQQVTLRCSPKSGHDTVSWYQQALGQGPQFIFQYYEEEERQRGNFPDRFSGHQFPNYSSELNVNALLLGDSALYLCASSLGRDRGYSNQPQHFGDGTRLSIL.

The CDR3 here is CASSSFRASGEKLFF. Written as DNA, the CDR3 is TGTGCCAGCAGCTCTTTTCGGGCCTCGGGGGAAAAACTGTTTTTT. The chain employs TRBV7-9 and TRBJ1-4; the D is unclear. The CDR3 runs 15 residues. V lost 4 bases to trimming and J lost 8 bases, with 17 bases between them. The germline V gene encodes CDR1 SEHNR and CDR2 FQNEAQ (reference sequence).

The CDR3 DNA sequence: TGTGCCAGCAGCAACCTGCCAGGCAGCTCTGGAAACACCATATATTTT. This gives the protein CASSNLPGSSGNTIYF. This sequence joins TRBV11-2 and TRBJ1-3, with unresolved D. The CDR3 sequence is 16 residues long. Germline V gene sequence: CDR1 SGHAT, CDR2 FQNNGV. V was trimmed by 5 bases and J by 0 bases, leaving 14 bases between them.

The chain employs TRBV28 and TRBJ1-5; maybe TRBD1 (6 bases). This CDR3 region has 15 residues. The V and J ends lost 10 bases and 1 base respectively, with 17 bases between them. The germline V gene has CDR1 MDHEN and CDR2 SYDVKM. For the CDR3, the DNA is TGTGCCACTCACAGGGTCGGGCACAGCAATCAGCCCCAGCATTTT. Translating it yields CATHRVGHSNQPQHF.

CDR3 protein: CASSSRLHRDRGNSYEQYF. As DNA, the CDR3 is TGTGCCAGCAGCTCCCGACTTCACCGGGACAGGGGGAACTCCTACGAGCAGTACTTC. V gene TRBV11-2 combines with J gene TRBJ2-7, with 11 bases identical to TRBD1. The V and J ends lost 4 bases and 0 bases, in that order; junction bases with no gene match: 14. Germline CDR1 SGHAT, CDR2 FQNNGV. This CDR3 region has 19 residues.

V and J are TRBV11-2 and TRBJ2-1; 14 positions agree with TRBD2. This CDR3 is built from 15 residues. The germline V gene has CDR1 SGHAT and CDR2 FQNNGV. Trimming took 5 bases from V and 9 from J; bases not matched to a gene: 6. CDR3 DNA sequence: TGTGCCAGCAGCGCTGGGACTAGCGGGAGCTTTGAGCAGTTCTTC. It is translated as CASSAGTSGSFEQFF. Combining the CDR3 with reference TRBV11-2 and TRBJ2-1 gives the whole variable domain EAGVAQSPRYKIIEKRQSVAFWCNPISGHATLYWYQQILGQGPKLLIQFQNNGVVDDSQLPKDRFSAERLKGVDSTLKIQPAKLEDSAVYLCASSAGTSGSFEQFFGPGTRLTVL.

The chain recombines TRBV10-3 with TRBJ1-2; D unresolved. Trimming removed 0 bases from V and 4 bases from J, with 24 bases in between. The CDR3 loop spans 19 amino acids. CDR1 is ENHRY and CDR2 is SYGVKD in the germline V gene. DNA for the CDR3: TGTGCCATCAGTGAGTCGAGAGGACCGAGGATGAGTACCCCCTATGGCTACACCTTC. The encoded protein is CAISESRGPRMSTPYGYTF.

The chain has TRBV5-1 and TRBJ2-3; D may be TRBD2 (5 bases). The V end was cut by 0 bases, the J end by 2 bases, with 10 bases between. This CDR3 spans 15 amino acids. Germline CDR1 and CDR2: SGHRS and YFSETQ. CDR3 sequence: CASSLVGSDTDTQYF. The CDR3 DNA sequence: TGCGCCAGCAGCTTGGTCGGTAGCGACACAGATACGCAGTATTTT. Full variable domain (remainder filled in from reference TRBV5-1 and TRBJ2-3): KAGVTQTPRYLIKTRGQQVTLSCSPISGHRSVSWYQQTPGQGLQFLFEYFSETQRNKGNFPGRFSGRQFSNSRSEMNVSTLELGDSALYLCASSLVGSDTDTQYFGPGTRLTVL.

This clone was detected ten times or more. The chain employs TRBV4-3 and TRBJ2-1; 10 bases map to TRBD2. Germline V CDR1 and CDR2: LGHNA, YSLEER. With 4 bases clipped from V and 8 bases from J, the junction kept 8 bases outside the gene matches. The CDR3 totals 15 residues. CDR3 bases: TGCGCCAGCAGCCCTATAGCGGGAGGTATGCATGAGCAGTTCTTC. Amino acids: CASSPIAGGMHEQFF.

This CDR3 reads CASSFTPVTGETQYF. CDR3 bases: TGTGCCAGCAGCTTTACCCCGGTAACAGGGGAGACCCAGTACTTC. This chain uses TRBV11-2 with TRBJ2-5; possible D gene TRBD1, 6 bases. V was cut by 3 bases and J by 5 bases, with 16 bases left in between. CDR3 length equals 15 residues. Germline CDR1 reads SGHAT; CDR2 reads FQNNGV.

The genes are TRBV7-9 and TRBJ2-1, with D unclear. This CDR3 is built from 11 residues. Trimming left V 6 bases short and J 7 bases short, with 7 bases between. Germline assignment: CDR1 SEHNR and CDR2 FQNEAQ (reference sequence). The CDR3 region is CASSSPNEQFF. In DNA form, the CDR3 reads TGTGCCAGCAGTTCCCCTAATGAGCAGTTCTTC.

This clone was observed a few times. V is TRBV19 and J is TRBJ2-2, with D possibly matching TRBD2 (6 bases). In germline, CDR1 is LNHDA, CDR2 SQIVND (reference sequence). V gave up 4 bases and J gave up 0 bases, with 15 bases separating them. This CDR3 comprises 17 residues. The CDR3 region has the DNA TGTGCCAGTAGTAGATCGGGAGCAGGGACGAACACCGGGGAGCTGTTTTTT. Translation gives CASSRSGAGTNTGELFF.

This clone was counted only a few times. The rearrangement links TRBV4-3 to TRBJ1-2, with 7 bases lining up with TRBD1. The CDR3 length is 14 residues. The J segment lost 6 bases and the V segment lost 1 base, leaving 5 bases of the junction unmatched. Per the germline V gene, CDR1 is LGHNA and CDR2 is YSLEER. Here the CDR3 DNA reads TGCGCCAGCAGCCAAGGACAGGGAGTGGATGGCTACACCTTC. Translating gives CASSQGQGVDGYTF.

The chain is built from TRBV5-4 and TRBJ2-7; 7 bases agree with TRBD2. CDR1 SGHNT and CDR2 YYREEE come from the germline V gene (reference sequence). This CDR3 spans 14 amino acids. The V segment lost 5 bases and the J segment 0 bases; nucleotides outside the gene matches: 5. The CDR3 nucleotides read TGTGCCAGCAGGACGGGACTAAGCTCCTACGAGCAGTACTTC. Translating it yields CASRTGLSSYEQYF. The complete variable domain, with remaining parts taken from reference TRBV5-4 and TRBJ2-7, reads ETGVTQSPTHLIKTRGQQVTLRCSSQSGHNTVSWYQQALGQGPQFIFQYYREEENGRGNFPPRFSGLQFPNYSSELNVNALELDDSALYLCASRTGLSSYEQYFGPGTRLTVT.

The chain is built from TRBV5-5 and TRBJ1-2; D not resolved. Trimming pared 0 bases from V and 4 bases from J, leaving 7 bases between. CDR1 and CDR2 from the germline V gene are SGHKS and YYEKEE (reference sequence). The CDR3 sequence is 13 residues long. The CDR3 DNA reads TGTGCCAGCAGCTTGGAAACGGTCTATGGCTACACCTTC. It specifies CASSLETVYGYTF.

J is TRBJ1-1 and V is TRBV18; D unresolved. The CDR3 runs to 14 residues. Germline V gene lookup returns CDR1 KGHSH and CDR2 LQKENI. Trimming removed 0 bases from V and 1 base from J, with 6 bases in between. This CDR3 is CASSPPGPNTEAFF. CDR3 coding DNA: TGTGCCAGCTCACCACCGGGCCCGAACACTGAAGCTTTCTTT.

The rearrangement links TRBV1 to TRBJ2-7; TRBD2 reflects the table's D call only, with no check against the DNA. TRBV1 is a listed pseudogene. The CDR3 is made up of 17 amino acids. CDR3 residues: CTSSPLTPPGIEYEQYF. DNA for the CDR3: TGCACCAGCAGCCCCCTAACCCCCCCGGGAATAGAATACGAGCAGTACTTC.

This chain joins TRBV27 and TRBJ2-3; 9 positions agree with TRBD2. The germline gives CDR1 MNHEY, CDR2 SMNVEV (reference sequence). V was pared by 6 bases and J by 7 bases, with 14 bases of the junction left unmatched. CDR3 length: 16 amino acids. The CDR3 is CASRKAGLAGRNTQYF. DNA of the CDR3: TGTGCCAGCAGGAAGGCTGGGCTAGCGGGGCGAAATACGCAGTATTTT.

The chain is built from TRBV28 and TRBJ2-7; D remains unclear. This CDR3 region has 12 residues. Germline CDR1 reads MDHEN; CDR2 reads SYDVKM. The V and J ends lost 6 bases and 2 bases respectively, with 8 bases between them. CDR3 residues: CASRSTTYEQYF. The DNA for the CDR3 is TGTGCCAGCAGATCGACAACCTACGAGCAGTACTTC.

The V call is TRBV21-1, the J call TRBJ2-3; TRBD2, the table's D call, was not compared with the DNA. TRBV21-1 is deemed a pseudogene. The CDR3 is 20 residues long. The CDR3 reads CASSKEGLAGGQIETDTQYF. CDR3 DNA: TGTGCCAGCAGCAAAGAGGGACTAGCGGGAGGGCAGATAGAGACAGATACGCAGTATTTT.

The rearrangement joins TRBV11-2 to TRBJ2-1; 8 bases are a match to TRBD2. The CDR3 totals 16 residues. V was clipped by 6 bases and J by 0 bases; unmatched bases: 7. Germline assignment: CDR1 SGHAT and CDR2 FQNNGV. This CDR3 is CASRHLAGSSYNEQFF. Written as DNA, the CDR3 is TGTGCCAGCAGGCACTTAGCGGGGAGCTCCTACAATGAGCAGTTCTTC.